This is a list of T cell receptor beta chains from one sample in a study of blood T cell repertoires in COVID-19. TCRdb's copy holds only in-frame clones and misses some; the assay was immunoSEQ multiplex PCR. Among around 160,000 clones listed, 80% to 85% were seen once. Material for sequencing was PBMCs or T cells enriched from blood (not recorded which). The receptors derive from a woman aged 45-60 years who had been exposed to COVID-19. Each CDR3 is given with its conserved first and last residue. D genes are given only for firm matches. Rows give clone size only sometimes, using once, few, many, or a class for an expanded clone.

TRBJ1-2 | TRBV7-8 | . | . | CASSLRDNYGYTF | TGTGCCAGCAGCCTGAGGGATAACTATGGCTACACCTTC
TRBJ1-5 | TRBV5-6 | TRBD1 | few | CASSLGAGGAGNQPQHF | TGTGCCAGCAGCTTGGGGGCAGGGGGCGCGGGCAATCAGCCCCAGCATTTT
TRBJ1-1 | TRBV29-1 | . | . | CSATDPGTEAFF | TGCAGCGCTACAGACCCTGGTACTGAAGCTTTCTTT
TRBJ2-5 | TRBV9 | TRBD2 | . | CASSVGLSGSVQETQYF | TGTGCCAGCAGCGTAGGCTTGAGCGGGAGTGTCCAAGAGACCCAGTACTTC
TRBJ2-5 | TRBV19 | TRBD2 | . | CASSIVVAGGPDQETQYF | TGTGCCAGTAGTATAGTTGTAGCGGGAGGGCCGGACCAAGAGACCCAGTACTTC
TRBJ1-1 | TRBV4-3 | . | . | CASSQDLIGGDTEAFF | TGCGCCAGCAGCCAAGATCTAATCGGCGGTGACACTGAAGCTTTCTTT
TRBJ2-7 | TRBV11-2 | TRBD1 | . | CASSLGRGTGGAEQYF | TGTGCCAGCAGCTTAGGAAGGGGGACAGGGGGGGCCGAGCAGTACTTC
TRBJ2-3 | TRBV6-5 | . | . | CASSYSTAGNTDTQYF | TGTGCCAGCAGTTACTCGACGGCGGGGAACACAGATACGCAGTATTTT
TRBJ1-3 | TRBV5-1 | . | . | CASSSQGGSSGNTIYF | TGCGCCAGCAGCTCACAGGGTGGGTCCTCTGGAAACACCATATATTTT
TRBJ2-2 | TRBV9 | . | . | CASSAHPEAGELFF | TGTGCCAGCAGCGCCCATCCCGAGGCCGGGGAGCTGTTTTTT
TRBJ2-7 | TRBV5-1 | TRBD2 | . | CASSGAGEIGYEQYF | TGCGCCAGCAGCGGAGCGGGAGAGATAGGCTACGAGCAGTACTTC
TRBJ1-1 | TRBV13 | . | . | CASSLRGEGTEAFF | TGTGCCAGCAGCCTACGTGGAGAAGGCACTGAAGCTTTCTTT
TRBJ1-1 | TRBV5-1 | TRBD1 | . | CASSFTGENTEAFF | TGCGCCAGCAGCTTCACAGGGGAGAACACTGAAGCTTTCTTT
TRBJ2-1 | TRBV7-8 | . | once | CASSSSRRSAYNEQFF | TGTGCCAGCAGCTCTTCCCGGAGGTCAGCTTACAATGAGCAGTTCTTC
TRBJ1-2 | TRBV3-1/TRBV3-2 | TRBD1 | . | CASSPPTGAYGYTF | TGTGCCAGCAGCCCGCCCACAGGGGCCTATGGCTACACCTTC
TRBJ2-1 | TRBV5-1 | TRBD1 | . | CASSPRTGGTNEQFF | TGCGCCAGCAGCCCCCGGACAGGGGGTACCAATGAGCAGTTCTTC
TRBJ2-5 | TRBV11-3 | . | . | CASSLTTGQETQYF | TGTGCCAGCAGCTTAACGACTGGACAAGAGACCCAGTACTTC
TRBJ2-3 | TRBV14 | TRBD2 | . | CASSLSGSTDTQYF | TGTGCCAGCAGCCTTAGCGGGAGCACAGATACGCAGTATTTT
TRBJ1-1 | TRBV7-9 | . | . | CASSLDMNTEAFF | TGTGCCAGCAGCTTAGATATGAACACTGAAGCTTTCTTT
TRBJ2-7 | TRBV7-2 | . | . | CASSLAWTPLHPHEQYF | TGTGCCAGCAGCTTAGCGTGGACTCCCCTCCACCCCCACGAGCAGTACTTC
TRBJ1-2 | TRBV4-3 | TRBD1 | . | CASSQDLGQNYGYTF | TGCGCCAGCAGCCAAGATTTGGGACAGAACTATGGCTACACCTTC
TRBJ2-5 | TRBV18 | . | medium-sized | CASSPQQGQTQYF | TGTGCCAGCTCACCACAACAGGGCCAGACCCAGTACTTC
TRBJ2-3 | TRBV9 | . | . | CASSQEGSADTQYF | TGTGCCAGCAGCCAGGAGGGGTCGGCAGATACGCAGTATTTT
TRBJ2-7 | TRBV10-1 | TRBD2 | . | CASSAAGGYYEQYF | TGCGCCAGCAGTGCCGCGGGGGGCTACTACGAGCAGTACTTC
TRBJ2-1 | TRBV11-3 | TRBD2 | . | CASSLRREGNVYNEQFF | TGTGCCAGCAGCTTAAGGAGGGAGGGAAACGTATACAATGAGCAGTTCTTC
TRBJ1-6 | TRBV7-9 | . | . | CASSLDRANSPLHF | TGTGCCAGCAGCTTAGACAGGGCTAATTCACCCCTCCACTTT
TRBJ2-3 | TRBV5-1 | . | once | CASSLVGRGTSTDTQYF | TGCGCCAGCAGCTTGGTGGGGCGGGGTACTAGCACAGATACGCAGTATTTT
TRBJ2-1 | TRBV5-4 | . | few | CASSWNAGNEQFF | TGTGCCAGCAGCTGGAATGCAGGCAATGAGCAGTTCTTC
TRBJ2-5 | TRBV29-1 | TRBD1 | . | CSVDERTGRQETQYF | TGCAGCGTTGACGAAAGGACAGGGCGACAAGAGACCCAGTACTTC
TRBJ1-3 | TRBV21-1 | . | . | CASSEGQGESSGNTIYF | TGTGCCAGCAGCGAGGGACAGGGAGAGAGCTCTGGAAACACCATATATTTT
TRBJ1-1 | TRBV5-1 | . | . | CASSLETGNTEAFF | TGCGCCAGCAGCTTGGAAACAGGCAACACTGAAGCTTTCTTT
TRBJ1-3 | TRBV5-1 | TRBD1 | . | CASSLGQGTSGNTIYF | TGCGCCAGCAGCCTTGGACAGGGAACATCGGGAAACACCATATATTTT
TRBJ1-2 | TRBV15 | . | . | CATSSSRGGSPDYGYTF | TGTGCCACCAGCAGCTCGCGGGGGGGCAGCCCTGACTATGGCTACACCTTC
TRBJ1-5 | TRBV11-2 | . | . | CASSQGPGGPAHQPQHF | TGTGCCAGCAGCCAAGGACCCGGGGGGCCCGCTCATCAGCCCCAGCATTTT
TRBJ2-7 | TRBV27 | . | . | CASSLINGGSEQYF | TGTGCCAGCAGTTTGATTAATGGGGGCAGCGAGCAGTACTTC
TRBJ2-5 | TRBV15 | TRBD2 | . | CATSKISGLGQETQYF | TGTGCCACCAGCAAAATTAGCGGGCTCGGGCAAGAGACCCAGTACTTC
TRBJ2-1 | TRBV14 | . | once | CASSQVTPLLPLNEQFF | TGTGCCAGCAGCCAAGTTACCCCCCTTCTACCCCTCAATGAGCAGTTCTTC
TRBJ2-1 | TRBV4-1 | TRBD2 | . | CASSQDASGFNEQFF | TGCGCCAGCAGCCAAGACGCTAGCGGGTTTAATGAGCAGTTCTTC
TRBJ2-1 | TRBV6-5 | . | . | CASISSGNEQFF | TGTGCCAGCATAAGCAGCGGCAATGAGCAGTTCTTC
TRBJ2-3 | TRBV10-3 | TRBD1 | . | CAISFGQGGDTQYF | TGTGCCATCAGTTTCGGACAGGGTGGAGATACGCAGTATTTT
TRBJ2-7 | TRBV11-2 | TRBD2 | . | CASSVGTSGGEVYF | TGTGCCAGCAGCGTAGGGACTAGCGGGGGAGAAGTGTACTTC
TRBJ2-7 | TRBV27 | TRBD2 | few | CASSTGTSGAEQYF | TGTGCCAGCTCCACCGGGACTAGCGGGGCCGAGCAGTACTTC
TRBJ1-3 | TRBV7-2 | . | once | CASINQVHSGNTIYF | TGTGCCAGCATTAATCAGGTCCACTCTGGAAACACCATATATTTT
TRBJ2-2 | TRBV30 | TRBD1 | . | CAWRLWTGTAGELFF | TGTGCCTGGAGACTCTGGACAGGGACCGCCGGGGAGCTGTTTTTT
TRBJ2-7 | TRBV18 | . | . | CASSPTGTGPYEQYF | TGTGCCAGCTCACCAACCGGGACTGGTCCCTACGAGCAGTACTTC
TRBJ2-7 | TRBV2 | TRBD1 | . | CASRKTGEVGSEQYF | TGTGCCAGCAGGAAGACAGGGGAGGTGGGTTCCGAGCAGTACTTC
TRBJ1-3 | TRBV5-6 | . | once | CASSLADLSGNTIYF | TGTGCCAGCAGCCTAGCGGACCTCTCGGGAAACACCATATATTTT